These 22 T cell receptor beta chains originate from one sample sequenced in a study of OX40 agonist ivuxolimab in advanced cancers. Using immunoSEQ multiplex PCR, the repertoire was profiled, and TCRdb retains in-frame clones only, with some absent. In the table there are approximately 79,000 clones, approximately 83% of which are singletons. The sample here was CD4+ or CD8+ T cells sorted from blood, taken in a trial of the OX40 agonist ivuxolimab. These receptors came from an adult with an advanced solid tumor such as melanoma, head and neck, liver or kidney cancer.

The chain has TRBV19 and TRBJ2-1; 8 bases line up with TRBD2. CDR3 size: 15 residues. The trim removed 7 bases at V and 4 bases at J, leaving 9 bases unmatched. The germline CDR1 and CDR2 sequences are LNHDA and SQIVND (reference sequence). CDR3 bases: TGTGCCAGTACCCCTGGGGCTAGCGGGTACAATGAGCAGTTCTTC. Translating gives CASTPGASGYNEQFF.

The chain couples TRBV6-5 to TRBJ2-7, with 10 bases matching TRBD1. The V and J ends lost 7 bases and 5 bases, in that order; junction bases with no gene match: 8. The CDR3 runs 14 residues. Germline CDR1 is MNHEY and CDR2 is SVGAGI. CDR3 amino acids: CASNRQGAKNEQYF. The CDR3 coding sequence is TGTGCCAGCAACAGACAGGGGGCTAAGAACGAGCAGTACTTC.

This clone showed up just a few times. V gene TRBV29-1 combines with J gene TRBJ1-1, with 10 bases fitting TRBD1. V lost 4 bases to trimming and J lost 6 bases; unmatched junction nucleotides: 8. Per the germline V gene, CDR1 is SQVTM and CDR2 is ANQGSEA. The CDR3 covers 14 residues. CDR3 sequence: CSVAGDRGSAEAFF. The CDR3 DNA reads as TGCAGCGTTGCAGGGGACAGGGGATCTGCTGAAGCTTTCTTT.

V is TRBV9 and J is TRBJ2-1; perhaps TRBD2 as D (6 bases). The CDR3 is 15 amino acids. Between the trimmed V and J ends, which lost 1 base and 8 bases, there was a span of 16 bases. The germline V gene encodes CDR1 SGDLS and CDR2 YYNGEE. The CDR3 DNA reads as TGTGCCAGCAGCGTATCGGGGAGGTGGGGCCATGAGCAGTTCTTC. It is translated as CASSVSGRWGHEQFF.

This clone has a handful of counts. The chain carries TRBV19 and TRBJ2-5, with 9 nucleotides matching TRBD1. Unmatched junction bases numbered 7, after V lost 3 bases and J lost 5 bases. Germline-derived CDR1 and CDR2 are LNHDA and SQIVND (reference sequence). This CDR3 region has 15 residues. CDR3 sequence (DNA): TGTGCCAGTAGTATCGGACAGGGGCGCATTGAGACCCAGTACTTC. This sequence encodes CASSIGQGRIETQYF.

The chain carries TRBV7-6 and TRBJ1-2; perhaps TRBD1 as D (6 bases). The CDR3 totals 14 residues. CDR1 and CDR2 (germline): SGHVS, FNYEAQ. Trimming cost V 5 bases and J 7 bases, with 17 bases left between them. The chain's CDR3 is CASSLLGGAVGYTF. Written as DNA, the CDR3 is TGTGCCAGCAGCCTTTTAGGGGGGGCGGTTGGCTACACCTTC.

The chain carries TRBV7-2 and TRBJ1-1, with D possibly TRBD1 on 5 matching bases. The CDR3 spans 13 residues. V dropped 5 bases and J dropped 4 bases, with 11 bases sitting between them. CDR1 is SGHTA, CDR2 FQGNSA, per germline. This chain's CDR3 is CASSRQLGTEAFF. In DNA, the CDR3 is TGTGCCAGCAGCCGACAGCTGGGCACTGAAGCTTTCTTT.

J is TRBJ1-5 and V is TRBV27; the D is unclear. Germline assignment: CDR1 MNHEY and CDR2 SMNVEV (reference sequence). The ends were cut back, 3 bases at V and 3 bases at J, with 6 bases in the middle. CDR3 size: 13 residues. CDR3 nucleotide sequence: TGTGCCAGCAGTTTGGAGAACAATCAGCCCCAGCATTTT. Protein: CASSLENNQPQHF.

The gene calls are TRBV6-5 and TRBJ2-7; possible D gene TRBD1, 5 bases. V was trimmed by 7 bases and J by 2 bases, leaving 15 bases between them. This CDR3 spans 14 amino acids. Per the germline V gene, CDR1 is MNHEY and CDR2 is SVGAGI. The CDR3: CASTSRTSAYEQYF. Here the CDR3 DNA reads TGTGCCAGCACCTCGAGGACAAGCGCCTACGAGCAGTACTTC.

The chain is built from TRBV7-9 and TRBJ1-2; D remains unclear. This CDR3 has 13 amino acids. Per germline, CDR1 SEHNR and CDR2 FQNEAQ (reference sequence). V was pared by 4 bases and J by 2 bases, with 8 bases between. The CDR3 here is CASSYGENYGYTF. The CDR3 DNA sequence: TGTGCCAGCAGCTACGGCGAAAACTATGGCTACACCTTC.

The chain employs TRBV5-1 and TRBJ1-3, with a weak D call TRBD1 (5 bases). The germline CDR1 and CDR2 sequences are SGHRS and YFSETQ. The V gene lost 2 bases and the J gene lost 0 bases, with 6 bases spanning the gap. CDR3 length equals 14 residues. CDR3 coding DNA: TGCGCCAGCAGCTTCAGGGACTCTGGAAACACCATATATTTT. Translation: CASSFRDSGNTIYF.

The chain carries TRBV5-4 and TRBJ2-1; D is unclear. Germline-derived CDR1 and CDR2 are SGHNT and YYREEE (reference sequence). Trimming cost V 4 bases and J 0 bases, with 11 bases left between them. The CDR3 spans 15 residues. The CDR3 DNA reads TGTGCCAGCAGCACCTTAGAAATCTCCTACAATGAGCAGTTCTTC. This sequence encodes CASSTLEISYNEQFF.

The chain has TRBV10-3 and TRBJ2-6; 8 nucleotides line up with TRBD1. With 10 bases clipped from V and 1 base from J, the junction kept 6 bases outside the gene matches. CDR1 and CDR2 (germline): ENHRY, SYGVKD. This CDR3 is 15 amino acids long. As DNA, the CDR3 is TGTGCCACTCAGGACAGGGCGTCTGGGGCCAACGTCCTGACTTTC. Amino acids: CATQDRASGANVLTF.

The rearrangement uses TRBV11-2 and TRBJ2-7; D is ambiguous. V was cut by 5 bases and J by 6 bases, with 8 bases left in between. CDR1 is SGHAT, CDR2 FQNNGV, per germline. This CDR3 region has 11 residues. CDR3 nucleotides: TGTGCCAGCAGCCTACCTGGCGAGCAGTACTTC. It yields the protein CASSLPGEQYF. The variable domain in full, completed from reference TRBV11-2 and TRBJ2-7, reads EAGVAQSPRYKIIEKRQSVAFWCNPISGHATLYWYQQILGQGPKLLIQFQNNGVVDDSQLPKDRFSAERLKGVDSTLKIQPAKLEDSAVYLCASSLPGEQYFGPGTRLTVT.

V and J are TRBV15 and TRBJ2-7, with TRBD1 matching over 7 bases. The CDR3 is made up of 14 amino acids. Germline V gene data show CDR1 as LNHNV and CDR2 as YYDKDF (reference sequence). The V gene end was trimmed by 5 bases and the J gene end by 5 bases; junction bases not matched to a gene: 9. In DNA form, the CDR3 reads TGTGCCACCAGCGGGGACAGTATGGTGAACGAGCAGTACTTC. Amino acids: CATSGDSMVNEQYF.

The V call is TRBV11-3, the J call TRBJ2-1; a weak D match, TRBD1 (6 bases). The CDR3 has 15 amino acids. Looked up from germline, CDR1 is SGHNT and CDR2 is YENEEA. V gave up 1 base and J gave up 4 bases, with 11 bases separating them. The CDR3 spells CASSLARGVYNEQFF. CDR3 sequence (DNA): TGTGCCAGCAGCTTAGCCAGGGGCGTTTACAATGAGCAGTTCTTC. The full variable domain, its missing parts supplied by reference TRBV11-3 and TRBJ2-1, is EAGVVQSPRYKIIEKKQPVAFWCNPISGHNTLYWYLQNLGQGPELLIRYENEEAVDDSQLPKDRFSAERLKGVDSTLKIQPAELGDSAVYLCASSLARGVYNEQFFGPGTRLTVL.

This clone was recorded once. The chain's CDR3 is CASSPAGGNTEAFF. The CDR3 DNA reads as TGTGCCAGCTCACCTGCCGGGGGGAACACTGAAGCTTTCTTT. V and J are TRBV18 and TRBJ1-1, with D possibly being TRBD1 (5 bases). The germline V and J ends were trimmed by 3 bases and 1 base, with 9 bases remaining between them. The CDR3 spans 14 residues. Germline V gives CDR1 KGHSH, CDR2 LQKENI.

The CDR3 nucleotides are TGTGCCAGCAGTTACCAGATGAACACTGAAGCTTTCTTT. It is translated as CASSYQMNTEAFF. The chain employs TRBV6-6 and TRBJ1-1, with no clear D. CDR1 and CDR2 (germline): MNHNY, SVGAGI (reference sequence). The CDR3 is 13 residues long. V gave up 2 bases and J gave up 0 bases, with 4 bases separating them.

This clone was recorded once. In DNA, the CDR3 is TGTGCCAGCAGAGTCAGGGACAATCAGCCCCAGCATTTT. Its translation is CASRVRDNQPQHF. The chain combines TRBV6-1 with TRBJ1-5; weak D call: TRBD1 (5 bases). The V gene lost 6 bases and the J gene lost 3 bases, with 9 bases spanning the gap. This CDR3 has 13 residues. Germline-derived CDR1 and CDR2 are MNHNS and SASEGT.

J is TRBJ1-1 and V is TRBV6-6, with D maybe TRBD1 (5 bases). Germline V gene sequence: CDR1 MNHNY, CDR2 SVGAGI (reference sequence). The CDR3 is 13 residues long. Between the trimmed V and J ends, which lost 2 bases and 1 base, there was a span of 5 bases. The CDR3 here is CASSYGQNTEAFF. The CDR3 DNA reads as TGTGCCAGCAGTTACGGACAGAACACTGAAGCTTTCTTT.

The V call is TRBV15, the J call TRBJ1-2; a possible D gene is TRBD1 (5 bases). V was trimmed by 0 bases and J by 2 bases, leaving 13 bases between them. This CDR3 has 16 amino acids. Germline-derived CDR1 and CDR2 are LNHNV and YYDKDF (reference sequence). CDR3 amino acids: CATSRDAAGRNYGYTF. The CDR3 DNA sequence: TGTGCCACCAGCAGAGATGCCGCAGGGCGCAACTATGGCTACACCTTC.

This chain uses TRBV7-8 with TRBJ1-1, with D possibly TRBD1 on 5 matching bases. This CDR3 region has 15 residues. Trimming left V 1 base short and J 1 base short, with 10 bases between. Looked up from germline, CDR1 is SGHVS and CDR2 is FQNEAQ. This CDR3 reads CASSLGQLQNTEAFF. CDR3 sequence (DNA): TGTGCCAGCAGCTTAGGACAGTTACAGAACACTGAAGCTTTCTTT.